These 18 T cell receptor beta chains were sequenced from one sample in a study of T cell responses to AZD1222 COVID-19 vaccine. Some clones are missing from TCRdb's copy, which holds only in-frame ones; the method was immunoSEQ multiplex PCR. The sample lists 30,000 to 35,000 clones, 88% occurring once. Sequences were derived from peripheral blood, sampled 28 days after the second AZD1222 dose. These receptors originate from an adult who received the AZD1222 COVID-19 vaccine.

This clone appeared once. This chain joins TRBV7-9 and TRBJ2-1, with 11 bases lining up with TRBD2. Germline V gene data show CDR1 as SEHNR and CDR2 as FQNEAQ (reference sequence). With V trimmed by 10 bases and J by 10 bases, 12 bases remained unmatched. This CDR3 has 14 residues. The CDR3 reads CAISGLAEQKEQFF. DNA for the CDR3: TGTGCCATTTCGGGACTAGCGGAGCAAAAGGAGCAGTTCTTC.

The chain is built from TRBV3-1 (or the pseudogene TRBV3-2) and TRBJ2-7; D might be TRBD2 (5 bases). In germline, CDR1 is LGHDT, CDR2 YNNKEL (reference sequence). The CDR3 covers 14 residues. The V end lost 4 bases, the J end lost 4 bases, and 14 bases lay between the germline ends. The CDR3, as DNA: TGTGCCAGCAGCCCCACGGGTGGCGGGTACGAGCAGTACTTC. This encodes CASSPTGGGYEQYF.

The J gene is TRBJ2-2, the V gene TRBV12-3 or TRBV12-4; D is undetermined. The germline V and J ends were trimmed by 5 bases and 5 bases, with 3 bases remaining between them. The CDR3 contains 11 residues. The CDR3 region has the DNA TGTGCCAGCAGTGAGACCGGGGAGCTGTTTTTT. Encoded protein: CASSETGELFF.

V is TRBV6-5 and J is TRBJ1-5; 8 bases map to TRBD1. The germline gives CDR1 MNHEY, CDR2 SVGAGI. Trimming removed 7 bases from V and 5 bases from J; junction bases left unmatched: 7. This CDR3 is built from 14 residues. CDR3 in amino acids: CASNTGGQYQPQHF. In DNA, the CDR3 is TGTGCCAGCAACACAGGGGGGCAATATCAGCCCCAGCATTTT.

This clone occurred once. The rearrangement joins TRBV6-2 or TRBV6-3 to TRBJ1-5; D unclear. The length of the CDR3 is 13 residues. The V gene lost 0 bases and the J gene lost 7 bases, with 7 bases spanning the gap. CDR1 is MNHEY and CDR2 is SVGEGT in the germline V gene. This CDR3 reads CASSYSLSQPQHF. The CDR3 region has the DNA TGTGCCAGCAGTTACTCTTTGTCCCAGCCCCAGCATTTT.

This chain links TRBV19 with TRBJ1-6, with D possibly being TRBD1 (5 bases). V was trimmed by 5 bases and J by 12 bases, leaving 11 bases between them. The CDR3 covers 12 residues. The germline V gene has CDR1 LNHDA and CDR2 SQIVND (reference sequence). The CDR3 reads CASSADIRPLHF. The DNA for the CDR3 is TGTGCCAGTAGTGCGGACATTCGACCCCTCCACTTT.

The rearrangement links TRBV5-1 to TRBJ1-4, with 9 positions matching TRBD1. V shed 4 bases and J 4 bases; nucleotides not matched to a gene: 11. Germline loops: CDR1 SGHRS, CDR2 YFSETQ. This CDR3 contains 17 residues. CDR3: CASSPGTGRTFNEKLFF. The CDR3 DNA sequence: TGCGCCAGCAGCCCTGGGACAGGGCGTACTTTTAATGAAAAACTGTTTTTT.

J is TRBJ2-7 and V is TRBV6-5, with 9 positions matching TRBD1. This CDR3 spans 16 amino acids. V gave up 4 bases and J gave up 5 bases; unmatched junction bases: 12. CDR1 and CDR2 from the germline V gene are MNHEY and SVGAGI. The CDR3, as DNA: TGTGCCAGCAGTTCCACTTTCGGGACAGGGATCCACGAGCAGTACTTC. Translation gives CASSSTFGTGIHEQYF.

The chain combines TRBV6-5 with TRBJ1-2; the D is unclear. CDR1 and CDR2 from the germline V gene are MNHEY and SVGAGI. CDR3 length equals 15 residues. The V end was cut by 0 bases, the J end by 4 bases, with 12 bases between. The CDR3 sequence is CASSYSIRLPYGYTF. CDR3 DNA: TGTGCCAGCAGTTACTCGATCCGGCTTCCCTATGGCTACACCTTC.

CDR3 DNA: TGTGCCTGGACGGGATTCAATAATTCACCCCTCCACTTT. It codes for CAWTGFNNSPLHF. The chain uses TRBV30 and TRBJ1-6; no reliable D call. The CDR3 extends over 13 amino acids. V lost 4 bases and J lost 5, with 9 bases in between. In germline, CDR1 is GTSNPN, CDR2 SVGIG (reference sequence). Complete variable domain (other parts from reference TRBV30 and TRBJ1-6): SQTIHQWPATLVQPVGSPLSLECTVEGTSNPNLYWYRQAAGRGLQLLFYSVGIGQISSEVPQNLSASRPQDRQFILSSKKLLLSDSGFYLCAWTGFNNSPLHFGNGTRLTVT.

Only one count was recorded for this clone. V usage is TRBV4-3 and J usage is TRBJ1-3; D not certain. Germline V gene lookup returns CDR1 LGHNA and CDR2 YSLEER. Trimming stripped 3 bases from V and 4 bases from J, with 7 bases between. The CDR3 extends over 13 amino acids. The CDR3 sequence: CASSHGLGNTIYF. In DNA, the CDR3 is TGCGCCAGCAGCCACGGGTTGGGAAACACCATATATTTT.

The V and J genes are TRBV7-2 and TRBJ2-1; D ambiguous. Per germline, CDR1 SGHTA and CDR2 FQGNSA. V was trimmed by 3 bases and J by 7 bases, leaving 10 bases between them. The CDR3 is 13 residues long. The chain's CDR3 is CASSFLVANEQFF. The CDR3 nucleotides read TGTGCCAGCAGCTTCTTGGTTGCAAATGAGCAGTTCTTC. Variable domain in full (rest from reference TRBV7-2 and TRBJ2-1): GAGVSQSPSNKVTEKGKDVELRCDPISGHTALYWYRQSLGQGLEFLIYFQGNSAPDKSGLPSDRFSAERTGGSVSTLTIQRTQQEDSAVYLCASSFLVANEQFFGPGTRLTVL.

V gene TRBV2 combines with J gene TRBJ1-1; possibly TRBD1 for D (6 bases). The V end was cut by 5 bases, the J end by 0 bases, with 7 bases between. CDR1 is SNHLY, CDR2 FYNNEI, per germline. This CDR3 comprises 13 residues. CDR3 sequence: CASSTGLNTEAFF. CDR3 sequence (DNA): TGTGCCAGCAGTACAGGGCTGAACACTGAAGCTTTCTTT.

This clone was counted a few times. The CDR3 DNA is TGTGCCAGCAGTGACTCCCCCGTGTGCGGGCCCGGGGGGTATAATTCACCCCTCCACTTT. Translation gives CASSDSPVCGPGGYNSPLHF. This sequence joins TRBV6-4 and TRBJ1-6; D perhaps matches TRBD1 (5 bases). The V end lost 0 bases, the J end lost 4 bases, and 22 bases lay between the germline ends. The germline gives CDR1 MRHNA, CDR2 SNTAGT. The CDR3 consists of 20 residues.

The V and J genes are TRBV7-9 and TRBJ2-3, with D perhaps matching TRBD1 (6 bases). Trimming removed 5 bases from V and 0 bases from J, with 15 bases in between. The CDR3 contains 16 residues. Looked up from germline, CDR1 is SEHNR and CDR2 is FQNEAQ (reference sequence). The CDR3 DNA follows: TGTGCCAGCAGCCCTGGGTGGGGGCAAAGCACAGATACGCAGTATTTT. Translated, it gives CASSPGWGQSTDTQYF. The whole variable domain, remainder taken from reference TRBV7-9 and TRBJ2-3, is DTGVSQNPRHKITKRGQNVTFRCDPISEHNRLYWYRQTLGQGPEFLTYFQNEAQLEKSRLLSDRFSAERPKGSFSTLEIQRTEQGDSAMYLCASSPGWGQSTDTQYFGPGTRLTVL.

The CDR3: CASSPDGGNTIYF. CDR3 DNA sequence: TGCGCCAGCAGTCCGGACGGAGGAAACACCATATATTTT. The chain combines TRBV23-1 with TRBJ1-3, with D unclear. TRBV23-1 is annotated as an ORF whose role is uncertain. The length of the CDR3 is 13 residues. Trimming removed 4 bases from V and 4 bases from J, with 8 bases in between.

DNA of the CDR3: TGTGCCAGCAGCTCAGGATCTGGAAACACCATATATTTT. This translates into CASSSGSGNTIYF. V usage is TRBV13 and J usage is TRBJ1-3; no firm D call. CDR1 is PRHDT and CDR2 is FYEKMQ in the germline V gene (reference sequence). The CDR3 sequence is 13 residues long. Trimming stripped 4 bases from V and 1 base from J, with 5 bases between.

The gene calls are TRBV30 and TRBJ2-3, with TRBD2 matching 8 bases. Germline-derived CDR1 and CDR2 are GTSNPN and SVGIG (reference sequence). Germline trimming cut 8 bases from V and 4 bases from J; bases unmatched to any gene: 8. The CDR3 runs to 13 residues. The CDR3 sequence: CARGRRGADTQYF. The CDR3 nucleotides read TGTGCCCGAGGGAGGCGGGGGGCAGATACGCAGTATTTT.